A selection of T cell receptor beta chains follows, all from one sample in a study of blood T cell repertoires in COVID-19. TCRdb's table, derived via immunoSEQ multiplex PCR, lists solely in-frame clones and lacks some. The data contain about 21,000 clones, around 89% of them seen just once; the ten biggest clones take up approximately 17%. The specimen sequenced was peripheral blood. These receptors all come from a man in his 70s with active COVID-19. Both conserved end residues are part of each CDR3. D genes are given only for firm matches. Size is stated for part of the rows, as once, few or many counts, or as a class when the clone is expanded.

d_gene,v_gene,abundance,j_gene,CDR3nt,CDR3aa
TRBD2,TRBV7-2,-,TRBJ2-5,TGTGCCAGCAGCTTAGAATCGGGAGGGAGGGAGACCCAGTACTTC,CASSLESGGRETQYF
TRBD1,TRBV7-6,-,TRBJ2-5,TGTGCCAGCAGCCTAGAGGGAACAGGGGGCCGAAAGACCCAGTACTTC,CASSLEGTGGRKTQYF
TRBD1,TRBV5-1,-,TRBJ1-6,TGCGCCAGCAGCCAAGGGACAGGGGAAAATTCACCCCTCCACTTT,CASSQGTGENSPLHF
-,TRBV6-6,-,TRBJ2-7,TGTGCCAGCAGTTACGAACTAGCCAGCTACGAGCAGTACTTC,CASSYELASYEQYF
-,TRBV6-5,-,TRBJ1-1,TGTGCCAGCAGTTCACCTGGGGGCAGGAATGAAGCTTTCTTT,CASSSPGGRNEAFF
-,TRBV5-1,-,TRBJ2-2,TGCGCCAGCAGCTCCTTCGGGGTGGCCGGGGAGCTGTTTTTT,CASSSFGVAGELFF
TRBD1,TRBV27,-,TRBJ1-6,TGTGCCAGCAGTTTGACAGGGGGGGATTCACCCCTCCACTTT,CASSLTGGDSPLHF
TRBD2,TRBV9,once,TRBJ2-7,TGTGCCAGCAGCGTCGGGACTAGCGGGAGAAGGGACGAGCAGTACTTC,CASSVGTSGRRDEQYF
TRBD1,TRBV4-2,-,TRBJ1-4,TGTGCCAGCAGCGAAGCGGGACAGGGTGATGAAAAACTGTTTTTT,CASSEAGQGDEKLFF
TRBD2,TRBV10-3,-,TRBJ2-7,TGTGCCATCAGCGGGGGGGCCTACGAGCAGTACTTC,CAISGGAYEQYF
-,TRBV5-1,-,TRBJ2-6,TGCGCCAGCAGCAAGGATTGGCTAGACGCTGGGGCCAACGTCCTGACTTTC,CASSKDWLDAGANVLTF
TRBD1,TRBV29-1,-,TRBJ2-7,TGCAGCGTGGCCTATGGACAGGGAGGCGGCGAGCAGTACTTC,CSVAYGQGGGEQYF
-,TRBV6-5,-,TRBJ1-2,TGTGCCACCCAAGGACCGAGACAGTTAACTGGCTACACCTTC,CATQGPRQLTGYTF
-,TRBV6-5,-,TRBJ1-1,TGTGCCAGCAGTTACGGGGGCCTGAACACTGAAGCCTTCTTT,CASSYGGLNTEAFF
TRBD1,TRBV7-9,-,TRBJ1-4,TGTGCCAGCAGCTTGCTGACAGGGGGCGAGGAAAAACTGTTTTTT,CASSLLTGGEEKLFF
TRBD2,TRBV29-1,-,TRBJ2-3,TGCAGCGTGATGAAGGGAGGGAGTTATACGCAGTATTTT,CSVMKGGSYTQYF
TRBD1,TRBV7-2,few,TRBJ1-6,TGTGCCAGCAGCATTACCGGGGGACAGTGGTATAATTCACCCCTCCACTTT,CASSITGGQWYNSPLHF
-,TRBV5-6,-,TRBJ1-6,TGTGCCAGCAGCTTGGTAGTGGGAGATTCACCCCTCCACTTT,CASSLVVGDSPLHF
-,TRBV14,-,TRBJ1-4,TGTGCCAGCAGCCATACAGGTCTTTACGAAAAACTGTTTTTT,CASSHTGLYEKLFF
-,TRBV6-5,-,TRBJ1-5,TGTGCCAGCGTCCGGGAAAACAATCAGCCCCAGCATTTT,CASVRENNQPQHF
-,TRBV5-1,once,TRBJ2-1,TGCGCCAGCAGCGCGGCGGTTGGCTCCTACAATGAGCAGTTCTTC,CASSAAVGSYNEQFF
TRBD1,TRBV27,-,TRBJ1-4,TGTGCCAGCAGCCTCGGACAGGGGGACGTCGAAAAACTGTTTTTT,CASSLGQGDVEKLFF
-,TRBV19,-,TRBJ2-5,TGTGCCAGTAGTATGGCTCAACAACCAGAGACCCAGTACTTC,CASSMAQQPETQYF
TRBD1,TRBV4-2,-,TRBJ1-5,TGTGCCAGCAGCCAAGGGGACAGGGCGGATCAGCCCCAGCATTTT,CASSQGDRADQPQHF
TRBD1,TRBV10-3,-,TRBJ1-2,TGTGCCATCAGTGAACAGACAGGGATCTATGGCTACACCTTC,CAISEQTGIYGYTF